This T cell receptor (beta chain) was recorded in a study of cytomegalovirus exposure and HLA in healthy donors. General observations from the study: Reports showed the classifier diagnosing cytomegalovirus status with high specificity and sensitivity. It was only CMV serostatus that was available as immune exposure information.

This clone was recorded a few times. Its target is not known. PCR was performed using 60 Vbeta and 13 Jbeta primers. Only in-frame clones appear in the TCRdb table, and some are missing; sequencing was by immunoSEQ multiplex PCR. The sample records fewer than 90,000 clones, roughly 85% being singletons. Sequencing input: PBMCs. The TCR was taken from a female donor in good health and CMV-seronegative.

The CDR3 DNA reads TGCAGCGTTGCCGGACAGGGGAGCAATCAGCCCCAGCATTTT. This translates into CSVAGQGSNQPQHF. The V and J genes are TRBV29-1 and TRBJ1-5, with 9 bases that match TRBD1. V lost 4 bases to trimming and J lost 1 base; unmatched junction nucleotides: 2. Germline V lookup: CDR1 SQVTM, CDR2 ANQGSEA. The CDR3 consists of 14 residues. The entire variable domain, with the rest obtained from reference TRBV29-1 and TRBJ1-5, is as follows: SAVISQKPSRDICQRGTSLTIQCQVDSQVTMMFWYRQQPGQSLTLIATANQGSEATYESGFVIDKFPISRPNLTFSTLTVSNMSPEDSSIYLCSVAGQGSNQPQHFGDGTRLSIL.